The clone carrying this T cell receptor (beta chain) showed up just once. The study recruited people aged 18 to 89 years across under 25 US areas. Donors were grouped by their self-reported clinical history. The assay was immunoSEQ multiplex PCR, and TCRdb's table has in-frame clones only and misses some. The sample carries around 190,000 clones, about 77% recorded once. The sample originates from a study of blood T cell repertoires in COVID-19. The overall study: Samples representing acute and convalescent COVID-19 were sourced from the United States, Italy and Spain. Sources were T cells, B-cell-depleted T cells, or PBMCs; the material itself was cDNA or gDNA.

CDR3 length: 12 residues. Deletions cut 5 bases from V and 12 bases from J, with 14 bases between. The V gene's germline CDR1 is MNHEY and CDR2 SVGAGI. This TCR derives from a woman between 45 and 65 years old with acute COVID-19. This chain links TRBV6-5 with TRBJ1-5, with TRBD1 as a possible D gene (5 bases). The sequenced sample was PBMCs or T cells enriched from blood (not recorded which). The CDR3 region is CASSQGGSRQHF. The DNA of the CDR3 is TGTGCCAGCAGTCAGGGTGGGTCGCGCCAGCATTTT.